This T cell receptor beta chain is drawn from a study of blood T cell repertoires in COVID-19. Study information: Acute-phase and convalescent COVID-19 samples originated in the United States, Italy and Spain. T cells, B-cell-depleted T cells, or PBMCs supplied cDNA or gDNA.

The V gene lost 8 bases and the J gene lost 2 bases, with 9 bases spanning the gap. CDR3 length equals 12 residues. CDR1 SNHLY and CDR2 FYNNEI come from the germline V gene. TCRdb keeps only in-frame clones here, not all; method: immunoSEQ multiplex PCR. The repertoire has roughly 170,000 clones, over 65% of them found once; the top ten carry about 3%. This clone was seen just once. Sequencing was performed on peripheral blood. This clonotype was sampled from a woman over 75 with acute or convalescent COVID-19. The chain is built from TRBV2 and TRBJ2-5; D is perhaps TRBD2 (5 bases). The CDR3 region has the DNA TGTGCCAGCGGGCGGGCACAAGAGACCCAGTACTTC. Translating it yields CASGRAQETQYF. The whole variable domain, remainder taken from reference TRBV2 and TRBJ2-5, is EPEVTQTPSHQVTQMGQEVILRCVPISNHLYFYWYRQILGQKVEFLVSFYNNEISEKSEIFDDQFSVERPDGSNFTLKIRSTKLEDSAMYFCASGRAQETQYFGPGTRLLVL.